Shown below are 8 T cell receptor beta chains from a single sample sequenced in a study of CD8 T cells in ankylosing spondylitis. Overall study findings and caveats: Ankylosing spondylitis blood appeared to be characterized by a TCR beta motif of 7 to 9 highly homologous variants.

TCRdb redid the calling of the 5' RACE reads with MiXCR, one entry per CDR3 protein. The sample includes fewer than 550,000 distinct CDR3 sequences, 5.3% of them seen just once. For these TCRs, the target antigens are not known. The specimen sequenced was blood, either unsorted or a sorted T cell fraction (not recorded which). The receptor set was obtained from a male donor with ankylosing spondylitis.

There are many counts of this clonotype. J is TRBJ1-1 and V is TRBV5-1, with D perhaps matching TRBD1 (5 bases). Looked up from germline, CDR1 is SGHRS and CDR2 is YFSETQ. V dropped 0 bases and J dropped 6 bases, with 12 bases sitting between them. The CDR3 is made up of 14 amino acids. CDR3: CASSLDRIDSEAFF. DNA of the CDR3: TGCGCCAGCAGCTTGGACAGGATAGATTCTGAAGCTTTCTTT. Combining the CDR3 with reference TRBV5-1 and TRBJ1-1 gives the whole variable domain KAGVTQTPRYLIKTRGQQVTLSCSPISGHRSVSWYQQTPGQGLQFLFEYFSETQRNKGNFPGRFSGRQFSNSRSEMNVSTLELGDSALYLCASSLDRIDSEAFFGQGTRLTVV.

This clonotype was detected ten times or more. CDR3 nucleotides: TGTGCCATCGGCCCCCACCTAGGGGGTCTTGGGTACGAGCAGTACTTC. This sequence encodes CAIGPHLGGLGYEQYF. J is TRBJ2-7 and V is TRBV10-3; tentative D call: TRBD1 (6 bases). The CDR3 runs to 16 residues. The ends were cut back, 8 bases at V and 4 bases at J, with 24 bases in the middle. Per the germline V gene, CDR1 is ENHRY and CDR2 is SYGVKD.

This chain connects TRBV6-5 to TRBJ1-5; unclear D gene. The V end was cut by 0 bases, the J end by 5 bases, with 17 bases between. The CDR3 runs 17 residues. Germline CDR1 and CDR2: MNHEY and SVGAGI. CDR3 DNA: TGTGCCAGCAGTTACTCGATACGAGGCCCATGGGATCAGCCCCAGCATTTT. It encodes CASSYSIRGPWDQPQHF.

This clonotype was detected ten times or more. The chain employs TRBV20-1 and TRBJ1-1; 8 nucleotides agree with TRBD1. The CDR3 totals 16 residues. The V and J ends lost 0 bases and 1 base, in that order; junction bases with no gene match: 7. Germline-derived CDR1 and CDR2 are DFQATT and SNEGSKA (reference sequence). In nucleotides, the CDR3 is TGCAGTGCTAGAGATTGGACAGGGCTACCGAACACTGAAGCTTTCTTT. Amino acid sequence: CSARDWTGLPNTEAFF.

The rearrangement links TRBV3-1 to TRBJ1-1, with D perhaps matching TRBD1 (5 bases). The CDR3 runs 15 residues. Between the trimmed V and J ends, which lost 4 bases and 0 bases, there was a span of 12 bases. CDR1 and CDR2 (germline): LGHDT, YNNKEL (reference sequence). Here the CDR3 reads CASSLGRHLNTEAFF. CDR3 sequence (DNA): TGTGCCAGCAGCCTGGGACGACACCTGAACACTGAAGCTTTCTTT.

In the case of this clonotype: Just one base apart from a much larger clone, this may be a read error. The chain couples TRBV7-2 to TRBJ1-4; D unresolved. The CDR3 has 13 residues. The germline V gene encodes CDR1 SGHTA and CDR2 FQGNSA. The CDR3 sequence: CASSPGRNENLFF. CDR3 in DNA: TGTGCCAGCAGTCCCGGCAGGAATGAAAACCTGTTTTTT.

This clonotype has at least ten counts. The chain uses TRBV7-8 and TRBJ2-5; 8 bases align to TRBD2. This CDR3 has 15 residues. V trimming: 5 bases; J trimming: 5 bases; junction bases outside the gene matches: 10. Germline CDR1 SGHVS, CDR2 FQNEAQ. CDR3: CASSPGRALVETQYF. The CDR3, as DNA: TGTGCCAGCAGCCCCGGGAGGGCCCTAGTTGAGACCCAGTACTTC.

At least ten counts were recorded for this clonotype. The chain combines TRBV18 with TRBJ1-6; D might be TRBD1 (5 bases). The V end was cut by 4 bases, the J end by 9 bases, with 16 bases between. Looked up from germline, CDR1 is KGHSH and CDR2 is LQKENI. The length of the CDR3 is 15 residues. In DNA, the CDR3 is TGTGCCAGCTCACTGGAGCTCGGGGGAGGTTCACCCCTCCACTTT. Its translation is CASSLELGGGSPLHF.